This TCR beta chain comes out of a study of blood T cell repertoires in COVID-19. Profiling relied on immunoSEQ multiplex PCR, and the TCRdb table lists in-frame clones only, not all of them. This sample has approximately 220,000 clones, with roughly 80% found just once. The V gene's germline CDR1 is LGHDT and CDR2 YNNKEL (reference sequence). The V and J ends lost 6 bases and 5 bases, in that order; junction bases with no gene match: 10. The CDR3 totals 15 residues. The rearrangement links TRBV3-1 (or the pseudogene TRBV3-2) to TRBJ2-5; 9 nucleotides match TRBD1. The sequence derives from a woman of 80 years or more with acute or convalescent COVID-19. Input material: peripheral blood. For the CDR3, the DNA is TGTGCCAGCAGGCTGGGACAGGGTTTATTGGAGACCCAGTACTTC. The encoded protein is CASRLGQGLLETQYF.